The 27 T cell receptor beta chains presented below share a single source sample, sequenced in a study of blood T cell repertoires in COVID-19. Clones were sequenced by immunoSEQ multiplex PCR, and TCRdb holds only the in-frame ones, with some missing. This repertoire shows around 190,000 clones, just over 85% found once; its top ten account for 9%. Sequenced: PBMCs or T cells enriched from blood (not recorded which). These receptor sequences come from a woman younger than 30 who had recovered from COVID-19.

V gene TRBV28 combines with J gene TRBJ1-4; 7 bases are shared with TRBD1. This CDR3 is built from 17 residues. V dropped 6 bases and J dropped 8; count of bases not matched to a gene: 18. The V gene's germline CDR1 is MDHEN and CDR2 SYDVKM. In nucleotides, the CDR3 is TGTGCCAGCAGCGGTGGGACAGCGTTCCTTGGGGACGAAAAACTGTTTTTT. Amino acid sequence: CASSGGTAFLGDEKLFF.

The genes are TRBV18 and TRBJ1-2; 8 positions match TRBD1. This CDR3 comprises 13 residues. The J segment lost 6 bases and the V segment lost 3 bases, leaving 3 bases of the junction unmatched. Germline assignment: CDR1 KGHSH and CDR2 LQKENI. The CDR3: CASSPTGVDGYTF. The CDR3, as DNA: TGTGCCAGCTCACCGACAGGGGTGGATGGCTACACCTTC.

The V and J genes are TRBV7-2 and TRBJ1-5; a possible D gene is TRBD1 (6 bases). Trimming stripped 1 base from V and 5 bases from J, with 9 bases between. Germline CDR1 and CDR2: SGHTA and FQGNSA. The CDR3 extends over 14 amino acids. CDR3 bases: TGTGCCAGCAGCTTAGGGTCAGGGGATCAGCCCCAGCATTTT. Its translation: CASSLGSGDQPQHF.

J is TRBJ1-5 and V is TRBV6-2 or TRBV6-3; perhaps TRBD1 as D (6 bases). Trimming left V 2 bases short and J 5 bases short, with 10 bases between. Germline CDR1 MNHEY, CDR2 SVGEGT. The CDR3 length is 14 residues. The CDR3 nucleotides read TGTGCCAGCAGTTACGGAGGGGGGGATCAGCCCCAGCATTTT. As protein: CASSYGGGDQPQHF.

This clone was picked up one time. The rearrangement uses TRBV3-1 (or the pseudogene TRBV3-2) and TRBJ2-1; D may be TRBD2 (5 bases). The CDR3 contains 18 residues. The germline V gene encodes CDR1 LGHDT and CDR2 YNNKEL (reference sequence). Trimming pared 0 bases from V and 5 bases from J, leaving 20 bases between. The CDR3 reads CASSQDILAEVANNEQFF. CDR3 bases: TGTGCCAGCAGCCAAGATATCCTGGCGGAGGTCGCTAACAATGAGCAGTTCTTC.

This chain connects TRBV19 to TRBJ1-1, with D possibly matching TRBD1 (6 bases). The germline V and J ends were trimmed by 5 bases and 4 bases, with 14 bases remaining between them. The CDR3 has 14 residues. Germline V gives CDR1 LNHDA, CDR2 SQIVND (reference sequence). The chain's CDR3 is CASSLVQGVTEAFF. CDR3 coding DNA: TGTGCCAGTAGTCTAGTACAGGGAGTCACTGAAGCTTTCTTT.

V is TRBV13 and J is TRBJ1-2; TRBD1 is a possible D gene (5 bases). The CDR3 covers 14 residues. From germline, CDR1 is PRHDT and CDR2 FYEKMQ (reference sequence). V lost 5 bases and J lost 3, with 13 bases in between. For the CDR3, the DNA is TGTGCCAGCAGCCGTACCCGGGGGGACTATGGCTACACCTTC. Translated, it gives CASSRTRGDYGYTF.

V is TRBV28 and J is TRBJ1-1; a possible D gene is TRBD1 (6 bases). The CDR3 consists of 18 residues. V lost 3 bases and J 1 base, leaving 21 bases between the germline ends. In germline, CDR1 is MDHEN, CDR2 SYDVKM. The CDR3 spells CASSFMGGLGFSNTEAFF. CDR3 DNA sequence: TGTGCCAGCAGTTTTATGGGGGGGCTGGGGTTTTCGAACACTGAAGCTTTCTTT.

The chain links TRBV6-5 to TRBJ2-3, with D possibly TRBD2 on 6 matching bases. Germline CDR1 is MNHEY and CDR2 is SVGAGI. The germline V and J ends were trimmed by 5 bases and 4 bases, with 13 bases remaining between them. The CDR3 spans 14 residues. CDR3 DNA: TGTGCCAGCAGTAAGTCGGGGGACCCAGATACGCAGTATTTT. Encoded protein: CASSKSGDPDTQYF.

The gene calls are TRBV7-9 and TRBJ1-4; TRBD1 matches at 7 bases. This CDR3 has 17 amino acids. CDR1 is SEHNR, CDR2 FQNEAQ, per germline (reference sequence). The ends lost 2 bases at V and 8 bases at J; junction bases unmatched: 14. This chain's CDR3 is CASSLTGEGPMREKLFF. CDR3 in DNA: TGTGCCAGCAGCTTAACAGGGGAAGGCCCAATGCGAGAAAAACTGTTTTTT.

J is TRBJ1-1 and V is TRBV11-2; TRBD1 matches at 7 bases. From germline, CDR1 is SGHAT and CDR2 FQNNGV. The CDR3 spans 15 residues. The V and J ends lost 3 bases and 4 bases, in that order; junction bases with no gene match: 8. CDR3 coding DNA: TGTGCCAGCAGCTTCCCTCTGGCAGGGGGCACTGAAGCTTTCTTT. Translated, it gives CASSFPLAGGTEAFF. The whole variable domain, remainder taken from reference TRBV11-2 and TRBJ1-1, is EAGVAQSPRYKIIEKRQSVAFWCNPISGHATLYWYQQILGQGPKLLIQFQNNGVVDDSQLPKDRFSAERLKGVDSTLKIQPAKLEDSAVYLCASSFPLAGGTEAFFGQGTRLTVV.

This clone occurred a few times. The V and J genes are TRBV14 and TRBJ1-3; weak D call: TRBD1 (6 bases). The CDR3 has 16 amino acids. V was pared by 4 bases and J by 0 bases, with 13 bases between. Germline values: CDR1 SGHDN, CDR2 FVKESK. CDR3 in DNA: TGTGCCAGCAGCCGCCCAGACAGGAGCTCTGGAAACACCATATATTTT. It yields the protein CASSRPDRSSGNTIYF.

The genes are TRBV2 and TRBJ2-3; 9 bases align to TRBD2. This CDR3 is built from 16 residues. Germline CDR1 is SNHLY and CDR2 is FYNNEI. V was clipped by 5 bases and J by 0 bases; unmatched bases: 6. CDR3 amino acids: CASSRQTSGSTDTQYF. The CDR3, as DNA: TGTGCCAGCAGTCGGCAGACTAGCGGTAGCACAGATACGCAGTATTTT.

The CDR3 DNA sequence: TGTGCCAGTAGTACTAGCGGGGGTTACGAGCAGTACTTC. Its translation: CASSTSGGYEQYF. The chain is built from TRBV19 and TRBJ2-7; 10 bases line up with TRBD2. Germline V gene sequence: CDR1 LNHDA, CDR2 SQIVND (reference sequence). This CDR3 contains 13 residues. V lost 4 bases to trimming and J lost 4 bases; unmatched junction nucleotides: 1.

This rearrangement joins TRBV4-1 to TRBJ2-1; no reliable D call. The CDR3 totals 13 residues. Germline V gene sequence: CDR1 MGHRA, CDR2 YSYEKL. V gave up 4 bases and J gave up 7 bases, with 11 bases separating them. The CDR3 sequence: CASSRYESNEQFF. The CDR3 DNA reads as TGCGCCAGCAGCCGATATGAGTCGAATGAGCAGTTCTTC.

This clone was seen a few times. The chain is built from TRBV3-1 (or the pseudogene TRBV3-2) and TRBJ2-7, with 7 bases that match TRBD1. V shed 3 bases, J shed 2 bases, and the junction held 4 bases outside the gene matches. Looked up from germline, CDR1 is LGHDT and CDR2 is YNNKEL (reference sequence). This CDR3 comprises 14 residues. In DNA, the CDR3 is TGTGCCAGCAGCCAGACAGGGTCGACCTACGAGCAGTACTTC. This gives the protein CASSQTGSTYEQYF.

The CDR3 is CASNMAGGSNEQYF. The CDR3 nucleotides read TGTGCCAGCAATATGGCGGGAGGATCAAACGAGCAGTACTTC. V gene TRBV2 combines with J gene TRBJ2-7; TRBD2 matches at 8 bases. In germline, CDR1 is SNHLY, CDR2 FYNNEI. This CDR3 has 14 residues. After removal of 7 bases from V and 5 bases from J, the junction contained 10 bases not matched to a gene.

The CDR3 DNA sequence: TGTGCCAGCAGCGAGGGACTAGGACTGGATGAGCAGTTCTTC. This encodes CASSEGLGLDEQFF. The gene calls are TRBV6-5 and TRBJ2-1; the match to TRBD2 covers 8 bases. The CDR3 length is 14 residues. Germline V gene data show CDR1 as MNHEY and CDR2 as SVGAGI. Trimming at V came to 6 bases and at J to 8 bases, leaving 9 bases not matched to a gene.

About this clone itself: The sample carries other DNA sequences with the same CDR3. The chain recombines TRBV2 with TRBJ1-1, with D maybe TRBD1 (5 bases). Per the germline V gene, CDR1 is SNHLY and CDR2 is FYNNEI. Trimming pared 4 bases from V and 1 base from J, leaving 7 bases between. CDR3 size: 13 residues. CDR3 residues: CASSGQTNTEAFF. CDR3 coding DNA: TGTGCCAGCAGTGGACAGACGAACACTGAAGCTTTCTTT.

The CDR3 protein is CASSLVAQRRVAYEQYF. In nucleotides, the CDR3 is TGTGCCAGCAGCTTAGTCGCTCAACGGAGGGTGGCCTACGAGCAGTACTTC. The chain recombines TRBV7-2 with TRBJ2-7; D may be TRBD2 (6 bases). Germline V gene data show CDR1 as SGHTA and CDR2 as FQGNSA. V shed 1 base and J shed 2 bases, with 18 bases lying between them. The CDR3 covers 17 residues.

On this clone itself: At one end, the junction sequence differs from germline, possibly due to a read error. V usage is TRBV7-7 and J usage is TRBJ2-1; 8 bases map to TRBD2. There are 14 residues in the CDR3. Germline V gives CDR1 SSHAT, CDR2 FNYEAQ (reference sequence). CDR3 in amino acids: CASSPGLAGVEQFF. The CDR3 nucleotides read TGTGCTAGCAGCCCCGGACTAGCAGGGGTTGAGCAGTTCTTC.

V usage is TRBV9 and J usage is TRBJ2-5; D unclear. Trimming removed 0 bases from V and 2 bases from J, with 8 bases in between. Germline V gene data show CDR1 as SGDLS and CDR2 as YYNGEE. There are 14 residues in the CDR3. CDR3 amino acids: CASSVGSGQETQYF. The DNA of the CDR3 is TGTGCCAGCAGCGTAGGATCAGGTCAAGAGACCCAGTACTTC.

This chain joins TRBV6-5 and TRBJ2-1, with TRBD1 matching 7 bases. The CDR3 contains 13 residues. Unmatched junction bases numbered 6, after V lost 7 bases and J lost 6 bases. CDR1 is MNHEY and CDR2 is SVGAGI in the germline V gene. The CDR3 is CASTGGWRNEQFF. The CDR3 DNA reads as TGTGCCAGCACAGGGGGTTGGCGCAATGAGCAGTTCTTC.

Remarks on this clone: Other DNA sequences in this specimen translate into the identical CDR3. V usage is TRBV28 and J usage is TRBJ1-5; TRBD1 matches 8 bases. After removal of 2 bases from V and 4 bases from J, the junction contained 1 base not matched to a gene. The CDR3 spans 14 residues. CDR1 MDHEN and CDR2 SYDVKM come from the germline V gene. The CDR3 sequence: CASSLTGGNQPQHF. The CDR3 DNA reads TGTGCCAGCAGTTTAACAGGGGGGAATCAGCCCCAGCATTTT.

V usage is TRBV5-1 and J usage is TRBJ2-7; 8 positions agree with TRBD1. V lost 3 bases and J lost 4; bases outside the gene matches: 6. This CDR3 contains 14 residues. Germline V CDR1 and CDR2: SGHRS, YFSETQ. CDR3 in DNA: TGCGCCAGCAGCTATGACAGGGGAGAGTACGAGCAGTACTTC. Protein sequence: CASSYDRGEYEQYF.

The sample holds one count of this clone. The chain employs TRBV4-3 and TRBJ1-1, with TRBD1 identical over 8 bases. This CDR3 has 16 residues. Germline V gene sequence: CDR1 LGHNA, CDR2 YSLEER. The J segment lost 3 bases and the V segment lost 4 bases, leaving 10 bases of the junction unmatched. The CDR3 loop is CASSPRSGGFDTEAFF. CDR3 coding DNA: TGCGCCAGCAGCCCCCGGTCAGGGGGCTTCGACACTGAAGCTTTCTTT.

This sequence joins TRBV7-2 and TRBJ1-5; D uncertain. Deletions cut 5 bases from V and 3 bases from J, with 11 bases between. The CDR3 contains 14 residues. Germline lookup yields CDR1 SGHTA and CDR2 FQGNSA. CDR3 loop: CASSQGLYNQPQHF. CDR3 nucleotides: TGTGCCAGCAGCCAAGGACTGTACAATCAGCCCCAGCATTTT.